These 2 T cell receptor beta chains were all obtained from the same sample, sequenced in a study of vaccination and CD4 T cells after COVID-19 (dated by TCRdb to 2022 to 2024). What this sample's time point label stands for: late sampling 161 to 241 days after vaccination in three convalescent patients. The intended sense of this specimen's treatment or condition label: approximately 9-day PBMC culture with coronavirus spike peptide pools or control peptides (ViraFEST assay). Libraries were prepared through PCR. TCRdb shows the sequencer as Illumina iSeq 100. At the Johns Hopkins FTIC core, DNA from the cultured CD4+ T cells underwent TCR sequencing with the Oncomine TCR Beta short-read assay. TCRdb redid the processing of the public reads, applying fastp at Q25 and MiXCR, and retained in-frame beta chains. Records with the same CDR3 protein are collapsed into one entry carrying the most frequent genes and DNA. Present in this sample are about 20,000 distinct CDR3 sequences, over 35% of which were seen just once. Together, the top ten hold about 17% of the sample.

These receptors are not linked to any known antigen. The sequenced sample was CD4+ T cells from blood, cultured in vitro, obtained about 7 months after SARS-CoV-2 vaccination. The receptors originated from a human donor who had recovered from COVID-19.

This clonotype was recorded a few times. The chain couples TRBV19 to TRBJ2-1, with 9 bases fitting TRBD2. There are 16 residues in the CDR3. CDR1 and CDR2 from the germline V gene are LNHDA and SQIVND (reference sequence). Trimming at V came to 2 bases and at J to 2 bases, leaving 4 bases not matched to a gene. In DNA form, the CDR3 reads TGTGCCAGTAGTATATCAAGACTAGCGGCCTACAATGAGCAGTTCTTC. Amino acid sequence: CASSISRLAAYNEQFF.

The chain has TRBV20-1 and TRBJ2-7; TRBD1 agrees at 7 bases. CDR3 size: 15 residues. Germline V gene lookup returns CDR1 DFQATT and CDR2 SNEGSKA (reference sequence). V dropped 3 bases and J dropped 1; count of bases not matched to a gene: 9. This chain's CDR3 is CSASGETGSSYEQYF. The CDR3, as DNA: TGCAGTGCTAGTGGCGAGACAGGGTCGTCCTACGAGCAGTACTTC.